Below, 16 T cell receptor beta chains from the same sample are listed, as sequenced in a study of T cell changes during pregnancy in multiple sclerosis. Some clones are missing from TCRdb's copy, which holds only in-frame ones; the method was immunoSEQ multiplex PCR. The table records about 35,000 clones, over 90% of them present only once. Sequencing was performed on CD4+ T cells from peripheral blood mononuclear cells, taken in the second trimester of pregnancy. Every receptor here comes from a female donor with multiple sclerosis, enrolled in a pregnancy study.

The V and J genes are TRBV19 and TRBJ1-2, with D possibly being TRBD1 (6 bases). Germline-derived CDR1 and CDR2 are LNHDA and SQIVND (reference sequence). Between the trimmed V and J ends, which lost 8 bases and 2 bases, there was a span of 12 bases. The CDR3 consists of 13 residues. Here the CDR3 reads CASGGRGNYGYTF. The DNA for the CDR3 is TGTGCCAGTGGTGGCAGGGGAAACTATGGCTACACCTTC.

As DNA, the CDR3 is TGCGCCAGCAGCTCCTCCGGGACAGGAAAAGAGACCCAGTACTTC. This codes for CASSSSGTGKETQYF. The gene calls are TRBV5-1 and TRBJ2-5; 8 bases are shared with TRBD1. V shed 3 bases, J shed 3 bases, and the junction held 7 bases outside the gene matches. Germline V gene lookup returns CDR1 SGHRS and CDR2 YFSETQ. The CDR3 is 15 amino acids.

This clone showed up just once. The rearrangement links TRBV10-3 to TRBJ2-7; 9 bases are a match to TRBD1. With V trimmed by 8 bases and J by 6 bases, 14 bases remained unmatched. CDR3 length: 15 residues. Germline CDR1 reads ENHRY; CDR2 reads SYGVKD. Here the CDR3 reads CAIGSPPGQGGEQYF. The CDR3 region has the DNA TGTGCCATCGGCTCACCCCCGGGACAGGGCGGCGAGCAGTACTTC.

In DNA form, the CDR3 reads TGTGCTAGTGGTTTGGTACGGGGGACTAGCGGGAGTGAGCCGGAAAACATTCAGTACTTC. This encodes CASGLVRGTSGSEPENIQYF. V usage is TRBV12-5 and J usage is TRBJ2-4, with 14 nucleotides matching TRBD2. The CDR3 length is 20 residues. Per germline, CDR1 LGHNT and CDR2 FRNRAP. The V gene end was trimmed by 0 bases and the J gene end by 5 bases; junction bases not matched to a gene: 12. Full variable domain (outside the CDR3, taken from reference TRBV12-5 and TRBJ2-4): DARVTQTPRHKVTEMGQEVTMRCQPILGHNTVFWYRQTMMQGLELLAYFRNRAPLDDSGMPKDRFSAEMPDATLATLKIQPSEPRDSAVYFCASGLVRGTSGSEPENIQYFGAGTRLSVL.

The chain combines TRBV7-2 with TRBJ1-2; 12 bases map to TRBD1. The CDR3 contains 16 residues. Germline CDR1 and CDR2: SGHTA and FQGNSA. Trimming removed 1 base from V and 8 bases from J; junction bases left unmatched: 8. CDR3 loop: CASSLVHRDRGRGYTF. The DNA of the CDR3 is TGTGCCAGCAGCTTAGTGCATCGGGACAGGGGGCGAGGCTACACCTTC.

CDR3 coding DNA: TGCAGCGTCGAGGGGGACAGGTCCCTAAATGAAAAACTGTTTTTT. Translated: CSVEGDRSLNEKLFF. The chain carries TRBV29-1 and TRBJ1-4, with TRBD1 identical over 8 bases. From germline, CDR1 is SQVTM and CDR2 ANQGSEA. The CDR3 extends over 15 amino acids. V shed 6 bases and J 5 bases; nucleotides not matched to a gene: 11.

Only one count was recorded for this clone. V and J are TRBV6-1 and TRBJ1-1; perhaps TRBD1 as D (6 bases). CDR1 is MNHNS, CDR2 SASEGT, per germline. Trimming left V 5 bases short and J 3 bases short, with 13 bases between. The CDR3 runs 14 residues. The CDR3 nucleotides are TGTGCCAGCAGTCGACAGGAGGTATACACTGAAGCTTTCTTT. It yields the protein CASSRQEVYTEAFF.

This clone was recorded a few times. The chain couples TRBV4-1 to TRBJ1-5, with D possibly being TRBD1 (6 bases). The CDR3 consists of 15 residues. CDR1 is MGHRA, CDR2 YSYEKL, per germline. The V end was cut by 0 bases, the J end by 7 bases, with 13 bases between. This CDR3 is CASSQDSVRGQPQHF. In nucleotides, the CDR3 is TGCGCCAGCAGCCAAGATTCGGTCAGGGGACAGCCCCAGCATTTT.

The gene calls are TRBV19 and TRBJ2-1, with D maybe TRBD2 (5 bases). V gave up 1 base and J gave up 2 bases, with 9 bases separating them. Per the germline V gene, CDR1 is LNHDA and CDR2 is SQIVND (reference sequence). CDR3 length equals 15 residues. The CDR3 sequence: CASSIGGQTYNEQFF. The CDR3 nucleotides read TGTGCCAGTAGTATAGGAGGGCAGACCTACAATGAGCAGTTCTTC. Filled out from reference TRBV19 and TRBJ2-1, the complete variable domain reads DGGITQSPKYLFRKEGQNVTLSCEQNLNHDAMYWYRQDPGQGLRLIYYSQIVNDFQKGDIAEGYSVSREKKESFPLTVTSAQKNPTAFYLCASSIGGQTYNEQFFGPGTRLTVL.

The chain links TRBV30 to TRBJ1-1, with TRBD1 matching 7 bases. Germline V gene sequence: CDR1 GTSNPN, CDR2 SVGIG (reference sequence). This CDR3 comprises 13 residues. V lost 0 bases and J lost 7; bases outside the gene matches: 5. CDR3 amino acids: CAWSVSRQGEAFF. Here the CDR3 DNA reads TGTGCCTGGAGTGTTTCAAGACAGGGTGAAGCTTTCTTT.

V gene TRBV30 combines with J gene TRBJ1-1; D gene unclear. Germline assignment: CDR1 GTSNPN and CDR2 SVGIG (reference sequence). The V end was cut by 5 bases, the J end by 7 bases, with 17 bases between. CDR3 size: 13 residues. In DNA, the CDR3 is TGTGCCTGGGGTGGAAATCAGAATAATGAAGCTTTCTTT. Translation gives CAWGGNQNNEAFF.

This chain links TRBV2 with TRBJ2-2; 7 bases fit TRBD1. V dropped 8 bases and J dropped 3; count of bases not matched to a gene: 0. The CDR3 is 12 amino acids. The germline gives CDR1 SNHLY, CDR2 FYNNEI. The CDR3 here is CASGQDTGELFF. The CDR3 DNA sequence: TGTGCCAGCGGACAGGACACCGGGGAGCTGTTTTTT. Complete variable domain (other parts from reference TRBV2 and TRBJ2-2): EPEVTQTPSHQVTQMGQEVILRCVPISNHLYFYWYRQILGQKVEFLVSFYNNEISEKSEIFDDQFSVERPDGSNFTLKIRSTKLEDSAMYFCASGQDTGELFFGEGSRLTVL.

The chain carries TRBV5-1 and TRBJ1-1; 7 bases fit TRBD1. The CDR3 consists of 16 residues. The V gene end was trimmed by 0 bases and the J gene end by 5 bases; junction bases not matched to a gene: 10. The germline gives CDR1 SGHRS, CDR2 YFSETQ. The DNA for the CDR3 is TGCGCCAGCAGCTTGGTTGGTGGGGCACAGGGGACTGAAGCTTTCTTT. Translated, it gives CASSLVGGAQGTEAFF.

This clone was seen only a few times. The rearrangement links TRBV4-2 to TRBJ2-5; D gene ambiguous. The germline V gene has CDR1 LGHNA and CDR2 YNFKEQ. V shed 6 bases and J shed 2 bases, with 10 bases lying between them. The CDR3 runs 13 residues. In DNA, the CDR3 is TGTGCCAGCAGTCCCTTGGCACAAGAGACCCAGTACTTC. It is translated as CASSPLAQETQYF.

This clone was detected only once. V and J are TRBV5-1 and TRBJ2-3; 8 positions match TRBD1. The V and J ends lost 0 bases and 4 bases, in that order; junction bases with no gene match: 4. The CDR3 is 15 residues long. Germline values: CDR1 SGHRS, CDR2 YFSETQ. CDR3 sequence: CASSLAPTGADTQYF. CDR3 sequence (DNA): TGCGCCAGCAGCTTGGCCCCGACAGGGGCAGATACGCAGTATTTT. The variable domain in full, completed from reference TRBV5-1 and TRBJ2-3, reads KAGVTQTPRYLIKTRGQQVTLSCSPISGHRSVSWYQQTPGQGLQFLFEYFSETQRNKGNFPGRFSGRQFSNSRSEMNVSTLELGDSALYLCASSLAPTGADTQYFGPGTRLTVL.

The genes are TRBV29-1 and TRBJ2-5, with 9 nucleotides matching TRBD1. The J segment lost 5 bases and the V segment lost 7 bases, leaving 11 bases of the junction unmatched. This CDR3 has 14 amino acids. Per germline, CDR1 SQVTM and CDR2 ANQGSEA. The CDR3 here is CSAEDRGMSETQYF. DNA for the CDR3: TGCAGCGCAGAGGACAGGGGAATGTCCGAGACCCAGTACTTC.